Listed here is a single T cell receptor (beta chain). Its antigen is still unknown. The sample is drawn from a study of cytomegalovirus exposure and HLA in healthy donors. About the study: Earlier findings included some 120 million unique TCR beta sequences obtained from 150 million to 200 million T cells. Study-level findings and limits: The investigators catalogued 150 to 200 TCR beta chains as cytomegalovirus-associated. When analyzed later, a missense DCLRE1C variant was found to be linked to TCR beta V- and J-gene trimming. Productive status was seen about 90% or about 30% of the time for most TCR beta V segments in an earlier analysis.

V lost 6 bases, J lost 2 bases, and 9 bases lay in between. Germline lookup yields CDR1 SGHVS and CDR2 FQNEAQ. The CDR3 sequence is 13 residues long. Both 60 Vbeta primers and 13 Jbeta primers went into the PCR. Generated by immunoSEQ multiplex PCR, the TCRdb table keeps only in-frame clones and is missing some. The table includes 190,000 or so clones, roughly 80% detected once. The TCR comes from a boy aged 5-17 years in good health and CMV-seronegative. This chain joins TRBV7-8 and TRBJ2-3, with a tentative D call TRBD2 (6 bases). Sequencing used PBMCs. In DNA, the CDR3 is TGTGCCAGCAGTACTAGCCTCACAGATACGCAGTATTTT. Amino acids: CASSTSLTDTQYF.